These T cell receptor beta chains were read from a single sample in a study of immune cell composition in non-small cell lung cancer. Profiling relied on immunoSEQ multiplex PCR, and the TCRdb table lists in-frame clones only, not all of them. Of about 3,200 clones in the sample, about 80% are singletons; the top ten hold roughly 4.5%. The sequencing input was lung tumor tissue. The receptors derive from a human donor with non-small cell lung cancer. CDR3s include the opening cysteine and the closing phenylalanine or tryptophan. The D gene is left open where the match is weak. Rows may omit the clone size; those that give it use once, few, many or a size class.

TRBV6-6	-	13	-	TRBJ1-1	TGTGCCAGCAGGAGGGGGGGGGACACTGAAGCTTTCTTT	CASRRGGDTEAFF
TRBV4-1	-	13	-	TRBJ1-1	TGCGCCAGCAGCCAAGGAGAGAACACTGAAGCTTTCTTT	CASSQGENTEAFF
TRBV28	once	13	TRBD1	TRBJ1-2	TGTGCCAGCAGTCCCGGGGACAGGGATGGCTACACCTTC	CASSPGDRDGYTF
TRBV30	-	18	-	TRBJ2-5	TGTGCCTGGAGTGTAGGTGCAGGTTCTCCATACAGCTCGGAGACCCAGTACTTC	CAWSVGAGSPYSSETQYF
TRBV5-1	-	14	TRBD2	TRBJ2-5	TGCGCCAGCAGCTTGCCTAGCGGGGAGGAGACCCAGTACTTC	CASSLPSGEETQYF
TRBV10-2	-	14	TRBD1	TRBJ2-7	TGCGCCAGCACCCTGGCAGGGGGTACCTACGAGCAGTACTTC	CASTLAGGTYEQYF
TRBV27	once	13	-	TRBJ1-1	TGTGCCAGCAGTTTACGGGCCTCCCGAGGGGCTTTCTTT	CASSLRASRGAFF
TRBV5-4	-	15	-	TRBJ1-6	TGTGCCAGCAGCTTCGGAGGAACCTCGGATTCACCCCTCCACTTT	CASSFGGTSDSPLHF
TRBV5-1	-	17	TRBD1	TRBJ1-3	TGCGCCAGCAGCGAGAGGGACAGGGATTACTCTGGAAACACCATATATTTT	CASSERDRDYSGNTIYF
TRBV5-6	-	12	-	TRBJ2-5	TGTGCCAGCAGCTGGCCCCCTGGGACCCAGTACTTC	CASSWPPGTQYF
TRBV6-5	-	16	-	TRBJ1-4	TGTGCCAGCAGTTACAGGGGAGGTTCAGCTAATGAAAAACTGTTTTTT	CASSYRGGSANEKLFF
TRBV29-1	-	11	-	TRBJ1-1	TGCAGCGTTGGGCGCGGGGCTGAAGCTTTCTTT	CSVGRGAEAFF
TRBV19	-	14	-	TRBJ2-7	TGTGCCAGTAGTATAGCGCAGGGGCCCTACGAGCAGTACTTC	CASSIAQGPYEQYF
TRBV30	-	15	TRBD1	TRBJ1-6	TGTGCCTGGAACCGAAGGGACAGTAGTAATTCACCCCTCCACTTT	CAWNRRDSSNSPLHF
TRBV28	-	12	TRBD1	TRBJ1-1	TGTGCCAGCAGCAACCTCAGGGGGCCAGCTTTCTTT	CASSNLRGPAFF